The source of this T cell receptor (beta chain) is a study of PD-L1 blockade in urothelial cancer (dated by TCRdb to about 2017). Looking at the study overall: Therapy was started in 2014 for all patients, and atezolizumab 1,200 mg was administered intravenously every 3 weeks. About 85% of the roughly 29 patients were identified as males with urothelial cancer of bladder origin, and a prior smoking history was reported by 18 of 29 patients. An ECOG performance status of 0 or 1 was recorded for the patients, and 0 to 3 prior chemotherapy regimens had been received by the patients. Blood samples were analyzed 3 weeks after the start of treatment (second dose) and 6 weeks after the start of treatment. A median of about 150,000 T cells and 85,000 or so unique TCRs was obtained from blood samples, and a median clonality of around 0.08 was observed. The study was an exploratory multi-omic analysis of somatic, immune and clinical correlates of response to PD-L1 blockade with atezolizumab in urothelial cancer. Pretreatment tumor samples, along with matched peripheral blood collected serially before and after atezolizumab treatment, underwent TCR sequencing. Durable clinical benefit meant progression-free survival longer than 6 months, and TCR features were also tested against progression-free and overall survival. In the same patients who had TCR sequencing, pretreatment tumors also underwent whole exome sequencing and RNA sequencing. Fewer than ten patients achieved durable clinical benefit and around 19 did not. Pretreatment blood TCR-seq was available for about 27 patients, at least one posttreatment blood collection was obtained for roughly 24 patients, and tumor TCR-seq was available for roughly 24 patients.

Via the germline V gene, CDR1 is MNHNS and CDR2 SASEGT. The V end loses 6 bases and the J end loses 2 bases, and a stretch of 8 bases separates them. Inclusive of the bounding cysteine and phenylalanine, the CDR3 is 12 residues long. CDR3 DNA only is kept here, 36 bases in frame from base 1. Paper-wide results and their limitations: A pretreatment peripheral blood TCR clonality below the median was linked to improved progression-free and overall survival. Patients with durable benefit showed greater expansion of tumor-associated TCR clones in peripheral blood 3 weeks after starting treatment (n of about 21, p = 0.022). Because the sample size was small (n of about 30) and many exploratory analyses were performed, the results are intended to be hypothesis-generating.

On this clone: Its antigen is currently not known. No quality values exist for individual bases; no much larger clone is one base distant.

In the paper's terms, the time point label means: peripheral blood 6 weeks after treatment start. A cohort of about 30 patients with locally advanced or metastatic urothelial carcinoma, treated at Memorial Sloan Kettering on a trial protocol, was included. Peripheral blood mononuclear cells were collected pretreatment and during treatment, with between 1 and 8 total time points obtained per patient. The Qiagen DNeasy Blood extraction kit was used to purify genomic DNA from total PBMCs and tumor samples. PBMCs were collected pretreatment and during treatment and were isolated and stored as previously described. To estimate absolute template abundance from read counts, synthetic TCR analog templates were spiked into each PCR. Using the immunoSEQ assay, TCRbeta CDR3 regions were amplified from genomic DNA with bias-controlled V and J gene primers. Rearranged TCRbeta segments were sequenced at approximately 20X coverage. From the authors' description of their analysis: Sequencing errors were corrected by clustering and CDR3s were annotated against IMGT to assign V, D and J genes. Downstream analyses used only productive TCRbeta rearrangements and left out out-of-frame or stop-codon sequences. Clonality was computed as one minus Shannon entropy normalized by the log of the number of unique productive sequences. Fisher's exact test with Benjamini-Hochberg correction, at a threshold of adjusted p below 0.01, was used to find clones that differed between time points or between blood and tumor. This is the immuneACCESS table as TCRdb keeps it, with only in-frame sequences that have V and J called. A part of the clones is gone; compared with another copy, unresolved V genes explain less than half, and the rest is unexplained. D and trimming were read from the DNA, whereas the V and J calls and clone size are those reported in that table. This sample has about 130,000 clones in its table, and more than 75% of those were observed once. Together, the top ten hold roughly 2.4% of the sample.

Sequenced here: PBMCs, sampled around atezolizumab (anti-PD-L1) treatment. The TCR sequence derives from a man over 45 with urothelial cancer. The rearrangement combines TRBV6-1 with TRBJ2-7; TRBD2 could be the D gene, as 5 bases match. The DNA sequence is TGTGCCAGCAGCCTGGAGGCCTACGAGCAGTACTTC. Translated, this gives CASSLEAYEQYF.